This passage covers 2 T cell receptor beta chains from one sample sequenced in a study of post-analysis software for immune sequencing data. Study observations and caveats: Patients showed TRBV5-6, TRBV5-1 and TRBV20-1 among about five TRBV segments more frequent than in controls.

The antigens of these receptors remain unknown. Tagging with unique molecular identifiers was a feature of the TCR beta cDNA libraries. TCRdb reanalysed the PCR reads using MiXCR and keeps one entry per CDR3 protein. Counted here are about 820,000 distinct CDR3 sequences, roughly 50% occurring once; the ten biggest clones make up 4% to 5.5%. The sample taken for sequencing was blood. The receptor set was obtained from a girl aged 5 to 17 with multiple sclerosis.

The chain couples TRBV20-1 to TRBJ2-5, with 11 bases fitting TRBD1. With V trimmed by 5 bases and J by 1 base, 6 bases remained unmatched. Germline V gene sequence: CDR1 DFQATT, CDR2 SNEGSKA (reference sequence). CDR3 size: 15 residues. The CDR3 here is CSAARDRGSQETQYF. The DNA for the CDR3 is TGCAGTGCTGCGCGGGACAGGGGGTCCCAAGAGACCCAGTACTTC.

This clonotype occurred a few times. This chain connects TRBV4-1 to TRBJ1-2, with 7 bases fitting TRBD1. V shed 5 bases, J shed 6 bases, and the junction held 12 bases outside the gene matches. From germline, CDR1 is MGHRA and CDR2 YSYEKL. The CDR3 consists of 15 residues. This CDR3 reads CASSSPDRVPHGYTF. The CDR3 DNA is TGCGCCAGCAGCTCCCCTGACAGGGTGCCTCATGGCTACACCTTC.